These 24 T cell receptor beta chains were sequenced from one sample in a study of T cells in Graves' hyperthyroidism and ophthalmopathy (dated by TCRdb to about 2019). The library was built by means of multiplex PCR. The sequencer listed for this sample is Illumina HiSeq 2000. The TCR beta CDR3 regions were amplified from RNA transcripts. The TCR CDR3 was subjected to a first round of RT-PCR using the HTBI primer set and the Qiagen OneStep RT-PCR kit. TCRdb redid the processing of the public reads, applying fastp at Q25 and MiXCR, and retained in-frame beta chains. Each entry is one CDR3 protein sequence, shown with its most common DNA and genes. Here the sample has around 620,000 distinct CDR3 sequences; roughly 16% occur a single time. The ten largest clones add up to around 3.9% of the sample. Sequenced input: blood. The origin of the receptors is a woman aged 25 to 45 with Graves' hyperthyroidism.

This clonotype was seen a few times. This chain uses TRBV5-1 with TRBJ2-3; 8 bases map to TRBD1. There are 16 residues in the CDR3. V gave up 2 bases and J gave up 0 bases; unmatched junction bases: 5. Germline values: CDR1 SGHRS, CDR2 YFSETQ. The CDR3 DNA reads TGCGCCAGCAGCTTCTCCGACAGGGGAAGCACAGATACGCAGTATTTT. The encoded protein is CASSFSDRGSTDTQYF.

This clonotype has more than one count but fewer than ten. The rearrangement joins TRBV28 to TRBJ2-7; 7 positions match TRBD2. V lost 6 bases, J lost 2 bases, and 10 bases stayed unmatched. In germline, CDR1 is MDHEN, CDR2 SYDVKM. CDR3 length: 15 amino acids. CDR3 in amino acids: CASRGGDRATYEQYF. CDR3 DNA: TGTGCCAGCAGGGGGGGGGATAGGGCCACCTACGAGCAGTACTTC.

The chain uses TRBV5-1 and TRBJ2-1; D gene uncertain. Germline V gene lookup returns CDR1 SGHRS and CDR2 YFSETQ. The CDR3 totals 13 residues. The V end was cut by 2 bases, the J end by 4 bases, with 7 bases between. CDR3 loop: CASSFPPYNEQFF. CDR3 nucleotide sequence: TGCGCCAGCAGCTTCCCCCCATACAATGAGCAGTTCTTC.

This clonotype was picked up many times. The chain employs TRBV7-2 and TRBJ2-1; D remains unclear. Between the trimmed V and J ends, which lost 3 bases and 1 base, there was a span of 10 bases. Germline CDR1 SGHTA, CDR2 FQGNSA. CDR3 length equals 15 residues. This CDR3 reads CASSFARQSYNEQFF. The CDR3 DNA reads as TGTGCCAGCAGCTTTGCGAGGCAGTCCTACAATGAGCAGTTCTTC.

Ten or more counts support this clonotype. The chain employs TRBV12-3 or TRBV12-4 and TRBJ1-2, with 7 bases that match TRBD1. This CDR3 is built from 15 residues. Trimming took 6 bases from V and 2 from J; bases not matched to a gene: 9. The CDR3 region is CASRSRTGANYGYTF. In DNA form, the CDR3 reads TGTGCCAGCAGATCTCGAACAGGGGCGAACTATGGCTACACCTTC.

This clonotype was seen ten or more times. The chain carries TRBV27 and TRBJ2-1; the D gene is possibly TRBD1 (6 bases). Trimming pared 5 bases from V and 12 bases from J, leaving 14 bases between. Germline assignment: CDR1 MNHEY and CDR2 SMNVEV (reference sequence). The CDR3 has 12 amino acids. CDR3 in amino acids: CASSNRVLGQFF. In DNA, the CDR3 is TGTGCCAGCAGTAACAGGGTTTTAGGGCAGTTCTTC.

This clonotype was recorded many times. This chain joins TRBV7-9 and TRBJ2-3; 8 nucleotides line up with TRBD1. With V trimmed by 4 bases and J by 5 bases, 5 bases remained unmatched. The germline gives CDR1 SEHNR, CDR2 FQNEAQ (reference sequence). This CDR3 is 14 amino acids long. The DNA for the CDR3 is TGTGCCAGCAGCTCGACAGGGGCGAGAGATACGCAGTATTTT. It translates to CASSSTGARDTQYF. Full variable domain (rest looked up from reference TRBV7-9 and TRBJ2-3): DTGVSQNPRHKITKRGQNVTFRCDPISEHNRLYWYRQTLGQGPEFLTYFQNEAQLEKSRLLSDRFSAERPKGSFSTLEIQRTEQGDSAMYLCASSSTGARDTQYFGPGTRLTVL.

This clonotype was counted ten times or more. The V and J genes are TRBV27 and TRBJ2-2; 9 bases line up with TRBD2. Germline assignment: CDR1 MNHEY and CDR2 SMNVEV (reference sequence). The CDR3 runs 16 residues. J was trimmed by 7 bases and V by 3 bases; bases with no gene match: 9. The chain's CDR3 is CASSFFAGGPHGELFF. CDR3 nucleotide sequence: TGTGCCAGCAGTTTTTTTGCGGGAGGGCCCCACGGGGAGCTGTTTTTT.

This clonotype was observed a handful of times. The chain carries TRBV28 and TRBJ2-6, with D uncertain. From germline, CDR1 is MDHEN and CDR2 SYDVKM. V lost 7 bases to trimming and J lost 0 bases, with 10 bases between them. This CDR3 has 15 amino acids. The CDR3 sequence: CASNSPNSGANVLTF. DNA of the CDR3: TGTGCCAGCAACTCACCCAACTCTGGGGCCAACGTCCTGACTTTC.

This clonotype was picked up a small number of times. This chain connects TRBV18 to TRBJ2-5, with D uncertain. The germline V and J ends were trimmed by 3 bases and 2 bases, with 10 bases remaining between them. This CDR3 region has 14 residues. The germline V gene encodes CDR1 KGHSH and CDR2 LQKENI. For the CDR3, the DNA is TGTGCCAGCTCACCGGTGAGGCAGCAAGAGACCCAGTACTTC. Translated, it gives CASSPVRQQETQYF.

Comments on this clonotype: A read error may account for a junction end that differs from germline. The V gene is TRBV19, the J gene TRBJ2-5, with TRBD2 matching over 7 bases. Per the germline V gene, CDR1 is LNHDA and CDR2 is SQIVND (reference sequence). CDR3 length equals 17 residues. CDR3 bases: TGTGCCAGTAATCCCGGTGGGGCTAGCGGAGCACAAGGGACCCAGTACTTC. Its translation: CASNPGGASGAQGTQYF.

In its sample, this clonotype was seen a few times. V usage is TRBV18 and J usage is TRBJ1-1, with D perhaps TRBD1 (5 bases). Looked up from germline, CDR1 is KGHSH and CDR2 is LQKENI. Trimming pared 1 base from V and 4 bases from J, leaving 13 bases between. CDR3 size: 15 residues. CDR3 in DNA: TGTGCCAGCTCACCACGGGGTGGGGGGGGCACTGAAGCTTTCTTT. Translated: CASSPRGGGGTEAFF. Based on the CDR3 plus reference TRBV18 and TRBJ1-1, the full variable domain is NAGVMQNPRHLVRRRGQEARLRCSPMKGHSHVYWYRQLPEEGLKFMVYLQKENIIDESGMPKERFSAEFPKEGPSILRIQQVVRGDSAAYFCASSPRGGGGTEAFFGQGTRLTVV.

Ten or more counts support this clonotype. The genes are TRBV6-2 or TRBV6-3 and TRBJ2-1; possible D gene TRBD1, 5 bases. CDR1 MNHEY and CDR2 SVGEGT come from the germline V gene. Trimming took 2 bases from V and 2 from J, leaving 16 bases between them. The CDR3 is made up of 17 amino acids. The CDR3 region has the DNA TGTGCCAGCAGTTACAACCAGGGTATAGGGGCCTACAATGAGCAGTTCTTC. Its protein is CASSYNQGIGAYNEQFF.

This clonotype was detected many times. The chain links TRBV7-3 to TRBJ2-3; 8 nucleotides align to TRBD2. The CDR3 extends over 18 amino acids. Germline loops: CDR1 SGHTA, CDR2 FQGTGA. V lost 5 bases and J lost 0; bases outside the gene matches: 13. CDR3 bases: TGTGCCAGCAGCCAATCTGGGGGGGCTAGCGGGAGCACAGATACGCAGTATTTT. Amino acids: CASSQSGGASGSTDTQYF. The full variable domain, with the rest looked up from reference TRBV7-3 and TRBJ2-3, is GAGVSQTPSNKVTEKGKYVELRCDPISGHTALYWYRQSLGQGPEFLIYFQGTGAADDSGLPNDRFFAVRPEGSVSTLKIQRTERGDSAVYLCASSQSGGASGSTDTQYFGPGTRLTVL.

This clonotype turned up a few times. V usage is TRBV13 and J usage is TRBJ1-4, with 10 positions matching TRBD1. Losses at the gene ends were 5 bases for V and 7 bases for J; bases not matched to a gene: 7. CDR1 PRHDT and CDR2 FYEKMQ come from the germline V gene (reference sequence). This CDR3 has 15 residues. Here the CDR3 reads CASSPRTGGGEKLFF. DNA of the CDR3: TGTGCCAGCAGCCCCAGGACAGGGGGTGGTGAAAAACTGTTTTTT.

This clonotype occurred many times. The chain is built from TRBV6-1 and TRBJ2-1, with TRBD1 matching over 7 bases. Germline CDR1 reads MNHNS; CDR2 reads SASEGT. The CDR3 loop spans 14 amino acids. V was clipped by 9 bases and J by 8 bases; unmatched bases: 13. The CDR3 here is CASSPDRRFHEQFF. The CDR3 nucleotides read TGTGCCAGTTCACCGGACAGGAGGTTTCATGAGCAGTTCTTC.

The V and J genes are TRBV4-2 and TRBJ1-1; a possible D gene is TRBD1 (6 bases). Trimming removed 1 base from V and 4 bases from J, with 16 bases in between. The CDR3 sequence is 16 residues long. Germline V gene lookup returns CDR1 LGHNA and CDR2 YNFKEQ. CDR3 sequence: CASSQVRRGATTEAFF. The CDR3 bases are TGTGCCAGCAGCCAAGTTAGGAGGGGGGCGACCACTGAAGCTTTCTTT.

This clonotype was counted at least ten times. This chain links TRBV28 with TRBJ2-7; 8 bases match TRBD2. CDR3 size: 15 residues. V dropped 3 bases and J dropped 7; count of bases not matched to a gene: 11. The V gene's germline CDR1 is MDHEN and CDR2 SYDVKM. In nucleotides, the CDR3 is TGTGCCAGCAGTTTTTTGTCGGGAGGGCCGAGGGAGCAGTACTTC. This sequence encodes CASSFLSGGPREQYF.

The gene calls are TRBV6-1 and TRBJ1-2; weak D call: TRBD1 (5 bases). This CDR3 is built from 13 residues. The V gene's germline CDR1 is MNHNS and CDR2 SASEGT. V lost 6 bases to trimming and J lost 8 bases, with 16 bases between them. The CDR3 here is CASRTKGVNGYTF. Written as DNA, the CDR3 is TGTGCCAGCAGGACGAAAGGGGTGAACGGCTACACCTTC.

In its sample, this clonotype was seen once. The junction departs from germline at one end; a sequencing error may be responsible. The J gene is TRBJ2-1, the V gene TRBV19; 7 bases line up with TRBD2. This CDR3 is 15 amino acids long. Looked up from germline, CDR1 is LNHDA and CDR2 is SQIVND (reference sequence). The CDR3 sequence: CACSMGGSFYNEQFF. DNA for the CDR3: TGTGCCTGTAGTATGGGAGGGAGCTTCTACAATGAGCAGTTCTTC.

Ten or more counts support this clonotype. The rearrangement links TRBV3-1 to TRBJ1-5; no reliable D call. Deletions cut 8 bases from V and 5 bases from J, with 19 bases between. This CDR3 has 15 residues. The germline gives CDR1 LGHDT, CDR2 YNNKEL (reference sequence). This CDR3 reads CASGGQERPHQPQHF. The DNA of the CDR3 is TGTGCCAGCGGAGGGCAGGAAAGGCCTCATCAGCCCCAGCATTTT.

A few counts support this clonotype. The junction does not match germline at one end; this may be a read error. CDR3 in DNA: TGCGCCAGCAGCCAAGAGAGACGGAATGACAAACTGTTTTTT. Protein: CASSQERRNDKLFF. The chain has TRBV4-1 and TRBJ1-4; D ambiguous. The germline V gene has CDR1 MGHRA and CDR2 YSYEKL. This CDR3 comprises 14 residues.

In this sample, this clonotype turned up a few times. The V and J genes are TRBV29-1 and TRBJ2-7; D tentatively reads TRBD1 or TRBD2 (5 bases each). The CDR3 consists of 12 residues. V was trimmed by 7 bases and J by 1 base, leaving 11 bases between them. Germline V gene sequence: CDR1 SQVTM, CDR2 ANQGSEA. CDR3 coding DNA: TGCAGCGCTGGGACGGATTCCTACGAGCAGTACTTC. It encodes CSAGTDSYEQYF.

This clonotype has just a few counts. The chain is built from TRBV2 and TRBJ1-2; unclear D gene. The germline V and J ends were trimmed by 3 bases and 8 bases, with 10 bases remaining between them. The CDR3 runs to 12 residues. The germline CDR1 and CDR2 sequences are SNHLY and FYNNEI. CDR3 loop: CASSDTSGGYTF. The CDR3 DNA reads as TGTGCCAGCAGTGATACAAGTGGGGGCTACACCTTC.